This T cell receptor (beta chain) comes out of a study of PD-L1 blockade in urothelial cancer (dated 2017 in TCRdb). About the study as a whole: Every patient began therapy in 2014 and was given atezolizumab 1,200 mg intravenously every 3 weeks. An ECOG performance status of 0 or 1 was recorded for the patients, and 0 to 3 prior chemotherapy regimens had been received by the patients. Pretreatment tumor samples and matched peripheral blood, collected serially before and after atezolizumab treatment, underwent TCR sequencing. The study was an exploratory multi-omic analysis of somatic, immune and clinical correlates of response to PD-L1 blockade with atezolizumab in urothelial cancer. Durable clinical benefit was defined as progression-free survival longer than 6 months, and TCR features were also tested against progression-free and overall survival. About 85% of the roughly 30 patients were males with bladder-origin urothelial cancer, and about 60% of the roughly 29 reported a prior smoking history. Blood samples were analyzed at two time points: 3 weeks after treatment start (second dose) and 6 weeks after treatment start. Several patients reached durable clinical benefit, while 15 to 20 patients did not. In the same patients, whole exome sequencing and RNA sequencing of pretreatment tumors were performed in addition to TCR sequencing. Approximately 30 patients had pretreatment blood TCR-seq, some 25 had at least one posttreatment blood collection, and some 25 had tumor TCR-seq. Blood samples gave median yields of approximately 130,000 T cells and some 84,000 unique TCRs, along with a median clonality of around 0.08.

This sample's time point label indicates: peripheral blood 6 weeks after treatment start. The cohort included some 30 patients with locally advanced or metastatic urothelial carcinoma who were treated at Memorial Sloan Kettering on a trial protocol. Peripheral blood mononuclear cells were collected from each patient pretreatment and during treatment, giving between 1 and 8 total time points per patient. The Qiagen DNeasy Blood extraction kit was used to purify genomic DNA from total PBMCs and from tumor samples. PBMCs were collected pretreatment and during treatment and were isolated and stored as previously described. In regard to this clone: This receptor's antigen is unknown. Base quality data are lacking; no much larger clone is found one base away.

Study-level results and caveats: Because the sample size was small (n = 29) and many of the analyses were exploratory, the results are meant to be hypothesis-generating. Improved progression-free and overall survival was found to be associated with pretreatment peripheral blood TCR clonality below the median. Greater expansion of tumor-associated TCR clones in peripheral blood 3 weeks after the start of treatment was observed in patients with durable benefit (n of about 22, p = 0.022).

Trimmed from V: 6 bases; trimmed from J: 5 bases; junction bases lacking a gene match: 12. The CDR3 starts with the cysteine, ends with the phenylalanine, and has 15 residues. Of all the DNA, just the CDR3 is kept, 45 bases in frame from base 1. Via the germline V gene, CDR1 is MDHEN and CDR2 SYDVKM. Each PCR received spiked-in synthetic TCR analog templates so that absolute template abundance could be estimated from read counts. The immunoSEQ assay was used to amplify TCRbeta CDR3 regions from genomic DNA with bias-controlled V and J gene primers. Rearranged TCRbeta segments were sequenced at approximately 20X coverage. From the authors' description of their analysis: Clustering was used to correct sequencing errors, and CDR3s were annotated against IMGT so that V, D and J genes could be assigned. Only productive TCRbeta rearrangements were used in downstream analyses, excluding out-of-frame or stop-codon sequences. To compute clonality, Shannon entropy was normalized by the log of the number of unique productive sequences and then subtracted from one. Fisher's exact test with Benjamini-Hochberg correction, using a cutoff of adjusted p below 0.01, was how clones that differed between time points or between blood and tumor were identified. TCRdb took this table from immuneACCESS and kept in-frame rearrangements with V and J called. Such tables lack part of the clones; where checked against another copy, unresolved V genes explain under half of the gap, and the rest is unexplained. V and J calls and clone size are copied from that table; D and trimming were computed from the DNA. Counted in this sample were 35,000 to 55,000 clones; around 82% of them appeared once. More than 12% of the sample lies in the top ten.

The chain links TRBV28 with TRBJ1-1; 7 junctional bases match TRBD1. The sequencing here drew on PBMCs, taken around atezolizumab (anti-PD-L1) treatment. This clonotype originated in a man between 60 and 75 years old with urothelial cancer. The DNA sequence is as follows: TGTGCCAGCAGCCTAGGGGGCATGTCGGGAACTGAAGCTTTCTTT. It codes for CASSLGGMSGTEAFF.